The clone carrying this T cell receptor (beta chain) has a count of ten or more. The antigen is unknown. Germline V gene lookup returns CDR1 SGHDT and CDR2 YYEEEE. With V trimmed by 4 bases and J by 7 bases, 10 bases remained unmatched. CDR3 length equals 16 residues. Donors, without exception, were Caucasian adults residing in Nashville, Tennessee. Replicate sorted-subset PCRs were loaded with around 200 ng DNA, 31,000 or so T cell genomes. The assay was immunoSEQ multiplex PCR, and TCRdb's table has in-frame clones only and misses some. Of about 1.1 million clones listed, around three quarters are singletons. These data are taken from a study of shared clonotypes between healthy human individuals. Whole-study results and caveats: Sharing of clonotypes among donors was expected to vary with sequencing depth.

Sequencing input: memory CD4+ T cells from PBMCs. As for subset: CD45RA-negative fraction. This clonotype was sampled from a man aged 18-30 years in good health. Some clones in this sample may be carry-over from other donors' samples. This chain joins TRBV5-6 and TRBJ1-5; 11 bases map to TRBD1. This chain's CDR3 is CASSSRTGGLGQPQHF. The DNA for the CDR3 is TGTGCCAGCAGCAGCCGGACAGGGGGCTTGGGCCAGCCCCAGCATTTT.